There are a few counts of the clone carrying this T cell receptor (beta chain). Antigen specificity is unknown. This entry is derived from a study of cytomegalovirus exposure and HLA in healthy donors. Study-level findings and limits: The study had only CMV serostatus as immune exposure information. Altogether, more than 150 TCR beta chains were recorded as cytomegalovirus-associated. Among donors in an Asian-associated ancestry cluster, a later analysis reportedly found fewer N-insertions than the roughly 680-donor mean.

Primers included in the PCR were 60 Vbeta and 13 Jbeta primers. This table comes from immunoSEQ multiplex PCR, and its TCRdb copy is limited to in-frame clones, with some not included. The sample holds 80,000 to 95,000 clones, 70% seen once. This CDR3 spans 13 amino acids. The J segment lost 8 bases and the V segment lost 5 bases, leaving 8 bases of the junction unmatched. Germline values: CDR1 SGHNT, CDR2 YYREEE (reference sequence). The sequence derives from a woman in her forties or fifties in good health and CMV-seropositive. The genes are TRBV5-4 and TRBJ1-2; 8 positions agree with TRBD1. The specimen was PBMCs. CDR3 loop: CASRSDRVQGYTF. Written as DNA, the CDR3 is TGTGCCAGCAGATCGGACAGGGTGCAAGGCTACACCTTC.